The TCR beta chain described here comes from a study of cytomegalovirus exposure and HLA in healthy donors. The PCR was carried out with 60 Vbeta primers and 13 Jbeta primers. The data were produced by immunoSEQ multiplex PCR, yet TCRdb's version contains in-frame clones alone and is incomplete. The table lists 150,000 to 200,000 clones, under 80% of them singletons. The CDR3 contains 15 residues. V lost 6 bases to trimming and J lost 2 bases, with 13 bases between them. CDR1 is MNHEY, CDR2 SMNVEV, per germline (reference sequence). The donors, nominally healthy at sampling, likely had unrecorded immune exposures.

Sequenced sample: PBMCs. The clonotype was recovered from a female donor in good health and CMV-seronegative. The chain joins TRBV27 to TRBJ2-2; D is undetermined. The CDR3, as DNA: TGTGCCAGCAGGGTCGGTCTGTACAACACCGGGGAGCTGTTTTTT. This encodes CASRVGLYNTGELFF.